One and the same sample provided the 29 T cell receptor beta chains below, sequenced in a study of blood T cell repertoires in COVID-19. Repertoires were generated with immunoSEQ multiplex PCR, while TCRdb's copy carries only in-frame clones and drops some. This repertoire shows approximately 90,000 clones, around 85% found once; its top ten account for about 4.2%. The sequenced material came from peripheral blood. The receptors were sampled from a man in his 60s with acute or convalescent COVID-19.

The chain carries TRBV7-2 and TRBJ1-5, with D possibly being TRBD1 (6 bases). Looked up from germline, CDR1 is SGHTA and CDR2 is FQGNSA. The CDR3 length is 14 residues. V was pared by 1 base and J by 7 bases, with 11 bases between. CDR3 sequence (DNA): TGTGCCAGCAGCTTAGGAGGGGGGGTCCAGCCCCAGCATTTT. This codes for CASSLGGGVQPQHF. Together with reference TRBV7-2 and TRBJ1-5, the CDR3 gives the full variable domain: GAGVSQSPSNKVTEKGKDVELRCDPISGHTALYWYRQSLGQGLEFLIYFQGNSAPDKSGLPSDRFSAERTGGSVSTLTIQRTQQEDSAVYLCASSLGGGVQPQHFGDGTRLSIL.

The chain uses TRBV18 and TRBJ2-5, with D possibly matching TRBD1 (6 bases). CDR1 is KGHSH, CDR2 LQKENI, per germline. The CDR3 is 15 amino acids. V dropped 5 bases and J dropped 1 base, with 14 bases sitting between them. CDR3 region: CASSEVDSPQETQYF. The CDR3 coding sequence is TGTGCCAGCTCAGAAGTGGACAGCCCCCAAGAGACCCAGTACTTC.

The rearrangement joins TRBV6-5 to TRBJ1-4, with 7 bases matching TRBD1. V was pared by 6 bases and J by 4 bases, with 5 bases of the junction left unmatched. Germline values: CDR1 MNHEY, CDR2 SVGAGI. This CDR3 comprises 14 residues. The CDR3 DNA sequence: TGTGCCAGCAGCTTACAGGGGTTTAATGAAAAACTGTTTTTT. Translation: CASSLQGFNEKLFF.

This clone was counted once. The chain is built from TRBV7-2 and TRBJ1-2; D is possibly TRBD1 (6 bases). This CDR3 has 15 amino acids. Germline CDR1 is SGHTA and CDR2 is FQGNSA. V shed 5 bases and J shed 4 bases, with 17 bases lying between them. As DNA, the CDR3 is TGTGCCAGCAGCCCAGTGGGCCGGACAGCCTATGGCTACACCTTC. Translated, it gives CASSPVGRTAYGYTF.

The chain has TRBV9 and TRBJ1-5; 7 nucleotides match TRBD1. The CDR3 is made up of 15 amino acids. Unmatched junction bases numbered 7, after V lost 4 bases and J lost 3 bases. CDR1 and CDR2 (germline): SGDLS, YYNGEE. This CDR3 is CASSPDDRDNQPQHF. Written as DNA, the CDR3 is TGTGCCAGCAGCCCAGACGACAGGGACAATCAGCCCCAGCATTTT.

V is TRBV14 and J is TRBJ2-7, with D possibly being TRBD1 (5 bases). The length of the CDR3 is 13 residues. The germline V gene has CDR1 SGHDN and CDR2 FVKESK. Trimming cost V 4 bases and J 1 base, with 8 bases left between them. The CDR3 DNA sequence: TGTGCCAGCAGCCCGCGACAGTCCTACGAGCAGTACTTC. The encoded protein is CASSPRQSYEQYF.

This CDR3 reads CASSKTIRDSEAFF. CDR3 sequence (DNA): TGTGCCAGCAGTAAGACGATTCGGGATTCTGAAGCTTTCTTT. The chain employs TRBV6-4 and TRBJ1-1; no reliable D call. This CDR3 spans 14 amino acids. Trimming stripped 5 bases from V and 6 bases from J, with 16 bases between. CDR1 and CDR2 (germline): MRHNA, SNTAGT.

The chain joins TRBV7-8 to TRBJ2-3; TRBD2 matches at 16 bases. CDR3 size: 17 residues. Germline CDR1 reads SGHVS; CDR2 reads FQNEAQ. Unmatched junction bases numbered 9, after V lost 5 bases and J lost 7 bases. The DNA of the CDR3 is TGTGCCAGCAGCATCGGGACTAGCGGGGGGGCGTCATATACGCAGTATTTT. Protein: CASSIGTSGGASYTQYF.

The chain employs TRBV28 and TRBJ2-2; 8 positions match TRBD1. The germline CDR1 and CDR2 sequences are MDHEN and SYDVKM. The CDR3 covers 15 residues. The junction had 5 bases not matched to a gene; V was cut back by 3 bases and J by 5 bases. The CDR3 loop is CASSFSDRETGELFF. Here the CDR3 DNA reads TGTGCCAGCAGTTTTTCGGACAGGGAGACCGGGGAGCTGTTTTTT.

This clone showed up just once. V is TRBV11-2 and J is TRBJ2-2, with D possibly TRBD2 on 5 matching bases. The CDR3 length is 17 residues. V was cut by 0 bases and J by 4 bases, with 15 bases left in between. Germline CDR1 is SGHAT and CDR2 is FQNNGV. CDR3 in amino acids: CASSLDRRAAGTGELFF. CDR3 in DNA: TGTGCCAGCAGCTTAGATAGGCGGGCCGCGGGCACCGGGGAGCTGTTTTTT.

The chain joins TRBV27 to TRBJ2-3, with D unclear. Germline CDR1 is MNHEY and CDR2 is SMNVEV (reference sequence). V lost 2 bases and J lost 2, with 8 bases in between. The CDR3 has 14 residues. This chain's CDR3 is CASSLTAVTDTQYF. The CDR3 DNA sequence: TGTGCCAGCAGTTTAACAGCAGTCACAGATACGCAGTATTTT.

V gene TRBV7-9 combines with J gene TRBJ1-2, with 9 bases fitting TRBD1. Unmatched junction bases numbered 5, after V lost 5 bases and J lost 4 bases. Germline V CDR1 and CDR2: SEHNR, FQNEAQ (reference sequence). This CDR3 comprises 14 residues. The DNA of the CDR3 is TGTGCCAGCAGCCGGGACAGGGAGGGCTATGGCTACACCTTC. Encoded protein: CASSRDREGYGYTF.

The V gene is TRBV6-5, the J gene TRBJ1-2; 9 bases are a match to TRBD1. Germline values: CDR1 MNHEY, CDR2 SVGAGI. Trimming removed 5 bases from V and 5 bases from J; junction bases left unmatched: 3. There are 13 residues in the CDR3. The chain's CDR3 is CASSPGTGYGYTF. CDR3 coding DNA: TGTGCCAGCAGTCCCGGGACAGGGTATGGCTACACCTTC.

This clone was seen a few times. The chain carries TRBV5-8 and TRBJ1-4; 7 bases agree with TRBD1. Trimming at V came to 1 base and at J to 5 bases, leaving 5 bases not matched to a gene. Germline CDR1 and CDR2: SGHTS and YDEGEE. This CDR3 contains 15 residues. The CDR3 nucleotides are TGTGCCAGCAGCTTGCGCGGCAGGGGGAATGAAAAACTGTTTTTT. Amino acids: CASSLRGRGNEKLFF.

A few counts support this clone. In DNA form, the CDR3 reads TGTGCCACCAGTAGCGGGGATGGCGGGGAGCTGTTTTTT. Its translation: CATSSGDGGELFF. The chain has TRBV24-1 and TRBJ2-2; 7 bases align to TRBD2. CDR1 and CDR2 (germline): KGHDR, SFDVKD. The CDR3 sequence is 13 residues long. V gave up 6 bases and J gave up 7 bases; unmatched junction bases: 4.

V usage is TRBV27 and J usage is TRBJ2-1, with a weak D call TRBD1 (6 bases). The CDR3 runs to 15 residues. Looked up from germline, CDR1 is MNHEY and CDR2 is SMNVEV (reference sequence). V lost 4 bases and J 4 bases, leaving 14 bases between the germline ends. CDR3 nucleotide sequence: TGTGCCAGCAGTTCCCTCCGGACAGAATACAATGAGCAGTTCTTC. It specifies CASSSLRTEYNEQFF.

The gene calls are TRBV14 and TRBJ2-5; no reliable D call. The CDR3 spans 12 residues. The V end was cut by 1 base, the J end by 5 bases, with 5 bases between. Germline CDR1 and CDR2: SGHDN and FVKESK. DNA for the CDR3: TGTGCCAGCAGCCAAGCCAGGGAGACCCAGTACTTC. It yields the protein CASSQARETQYF.

The rearrangement uses TRBV5-6 and TRBJ2-4; possibly TRBD1 for D (5 bases). Germline V CDR1 and CDR2: SGHDT, YYEEEE. The CDR3 extends over 16 amino acids. The germline V and J ends were trimmed by 2 bases and 3 bases, with 15 bases remaining between them. The chain's CDR3 is CASSFTRQLHKNIQYF. In nucleotides, the CDR3 is TGTGCCAGCAGCTTCACCCGACAGCTTCACAAAAACATTCAGTACTTC.

V is TRBV6-6 and J is TRBJ2-1; D is ambiguous. The germline gives CDR1 MNHNY, CDR2 SVGAGI (reference sequence). The CDR3 loop spans 11 amino acids. Trimming stripped 9 bases from V and 7 bases from J, with 10 bases between. The CDR3 sequence is CASLRRNEQFF. The CDR3 DNA reads TGTGCCAGTTTGCGTCGTAATGAGCAGTTCTTC.

The rearrangement joins TRBV7-9 to TRBJ1-1; D remains unclear. The CDR3 is 14 amino acids. Germline values: CDR1 SEHNR, CDR2 FQNEAQ (reference sequence). Trimming took 8 bases from V and 1 from J, leaving 14 bases between them. The DNA of the CDR3 is TGTGCCAGCCTCAAGCCACTAGGGAACACTGAAGCTTTCTTT. Encoded protein: CASLKPLGNTEAFF.

This chain joins TRBV18 and TRBJ2-1; D might be TRBD2 (5 bases). The CDR3 loop spans 13 amino acids. CDR1 is KGHSH, CDR2 LQKENI, per germline. V lost 2 bases to trimming and J lost 9 bases, with 11 bases between them. The CDR3 nucleotides are TGTGCCAGCTCACCAGTCCTAGCCCTTGAGCAGTTCTTC. As protein: CASSPVLALEQFF.

The chain is built from TRBV10-2 and TRBJ1-1; 11 nucleotides line up with TRBD1. There are 17 residues in the CDR3. Per germline, CDR1 WSHSY and CDR2 SAAADI. With 4 bases clipped from V and 0 bases from J, the junction kept 7 bases outside the gene matches. CDR3 amino acids: CASSAMDRGLLNTEAFF. DNA of the CDR3: TGCGCCAGCAGTGCGATGGACAGGGGGCTATTGAACACTGAAGCTTTCTTT.

The J gene is TRBJ2-6, the V gene TRBV6-2 or TRBV6-3; 7 nucleotides line up with TRBD2. Germline V gives CDR1 MNHEY, CDR2 SVGEGT. V lost 3 bases and J lost 4; bases outside the gene matches: 15. The CDR3 consists of 19 residues. CDR3 residues: CASSYLQGRESPGANVLTF. As DNA, the CDR3 is TGTGCCAGCAGTTATCTTCAAGGGCGGGAGTCCCCCGGGGCCAACGTCCTGACTTTC.

This chain connects TRBV6-5 to TRBJ2-3; D is unclear. The V and J ends lost 0 bases and 4 bases respectively, with 8 bases between them. CDR1 and CDR2 from the germline V gene are MNHEY and SVGAGI. The length of the CDR3 is 14 residues. The CDR3 loop is CASSYSTSPDTQYF. The CDR3 DNA sequence: TGTGCCAGCAGTTACTCGACTTCCCCAGATACGCAGTATTTT.

The chain combines TRBV11-2 with TRBJ2-1, with 7 bases that match TRBD2. Germline V CDR1 and CDR2: SGHAT, FQNNGV. V lost 1 base and J lost 1; bases outside the gene matches: 1. The CDR3 runs to 15 residues. The CDR3 spells CASSLGGGSYNEQFF. For the CDR3, the DNA is TGTGCCAGCAGCTTAGGGGGGGGATCCTACAATGAGCAGTTCTTC.

The chain couples TRBV7-6 to TRBJ2-5; D uncertain. V lost 3 bases and J 3 bases, leaving 5 bases between the germline ends. This CDR3 region has 12 residues. Germline V gene sequence: CDR1 SGHVS, CDR2 FNYEAQ. CDR3 DNA sequence: TGTGCCAGCAGCTTCCGAGAAGAGACCCAGTACTTC. It translates to CASSFREETQYF.

The chain uses TRBV6-2 or TRBV6-3 and TRBJ2-2, with D tentatively TRBD2 (6 bases). Trimming cost V 0 bases and J 4 bases, with 15 bases left between them. The CDR3 contains 17 residues. Germline V gene data show CDR1 as MNHEY and CDR2 as SVGEGT. The CDR3 loop reads CASSYSGTGVSTGELFF. Here the CDR3 DNA reads TGTGCCAGCAGTTACTCCGGTACGGGAGTCTCCACCGGGGAGCTGTTTTTT.

V gene TRBV7-3 combines with J gene TRBJ2-1; 15 bases are shared with TRBD2. V gave up 2 bases and J gave up 7 bases; unmatched junction bases: 12. The germline CDR1 and CDR2 sequences are SGHTA and FQGTGA. CDR3 length equals 19 residues. CDR3 DNA sequence: TGTGCCAGCAGCTTACGAGGACTAGCGGGAGGGCAGTTCGGGAATGAGCAGTTCTTC. It is translated as CASSLRGLAGGQFGNEQFF.

The chain combines TRBV9 with TRBJ2-5, with TRBD2 identical over 8 bases. Germline CDR1 is SGDLS and CDR2 is YYNGEE. This CDR3 is built from 17 residues. With 2 bases clipped from V and 3 bases from J, the junction kept 12 bases outside the gene matches. The CDR3: CASSVLSGSAGKETQYF. The CDR3 DNA is TGTGCCAGCAGCGTTCTCAGCGGGAGTGCAGGGAAAGAGACCCAGTACTTC.